One and the same sample provided the 29 T cell receptor beta chains below, sequenced in a study of blood T cell repertoires in COVID-19 (dated by TCRdb to 2018 to 2021). The library was built by means of the immunoSEQ multiplex PCR assay. Entries here come from immuneACCESS through TCRdb and include only in-frame sequences with V and J called. Some clones fail to appear in such tables; in the studies checked, an unresolved V gene covers under half of the shortfall, and the cause of the remainder is unknown. This sample comprises under 200,000 clones, 80% to 90% of them detected only once. Of the sample, about 3.9% is held by the ten largest clones. Sequencing was performed on peripheral blood. The origin of the receptors is a woman in her 70s with acute or convalescent COVID-19.

The chain is built from TRBV5-4 and TRBJ2-3, with 9 nucleotides matching TRBD2. The CDR3 is 17 amino acids. Trimming removed 0 bases from V and 6 bases from J; junction bases left unmatched: 11. CDR1 and CDR2 from the germline V gene are SGHNT and YYREEE (reference sequence). CDR3 amino acids: CASSLGRAGGSWDTQYF. CDR3 DNA: TGTGCCAGCAGCTTGGGAAGAGCGGGGGGTTCATGGGATACGCAGTATTTT.

This sequence joins TRBV7-6 and TRBJ2-7; the D gene is possibly TRBD1 (6 bases). The ends were cut back, 1 base at V and 5 bases at J, with 15 bases in the middle. Germline CDR1 SGHVS, CDR2 FNYEAQ. The CDR3 sequence is 15 residues long. CDR3 loop: CASSLGRGWNNEQYF. The CDR3 region has the DNA TGTGCCAGCAGCTTAGGTAGGGGGTGGAACAACGAGCAGTACTTC.

This rearrangement joins TRBV27 to TRBJ2-7; D may be TRBD1 (6 bases). The CDR3 covers 14 residues. Trimming stripped 3 bases from V and 2 bases from J, with 11 bases between. Germline assignment: CDR1 MNHEY and CDR2 SMNVEV (reference sequence). In DNA, the CDR3 is TGTGCCAGCAGTTTTTCTGGGGGCACCTACGAGCAGTACTTC. Protein: CASSFSGGTYEQYF.

J is TRBJ2-3 and V is TRBV5-6; D may be TRBD2 (7 bases). V shed 3 bases and J shed 7 bases, with 18 bases lying between them. Germline V gene lookup returns CDR1 SGHDT and CDR2 YYEEEE. This CDR3 has 15 residues. CDR3 region: CASSSQGRARYTQYF. Here the CDR3 DNA reads TGTGCCAGCAGCTCGCAGGGGAGGGCCCGATATACGCAGTATTTT.

This clone was recorded once. The chain carries TRBV5-6 and TRBJ1-1; D is uncertain. The CDR3 length is 16 residues. Germline CDR1 SGHDT, CDR2 YYEEEE. Trimming shortened V by 4 bases and J by 4 bases, and 20 bases separated the two germline ends. Here the CDR3 DNA reads TGTGCCAGCAGCCCCCGTGTTTCGGGTTTGGGCACTGAAGCTTTCTTT. This translates into CASSPRVSGLGTEAFF.

The V gene is TRBV4-3, the J gene TRBJ2-2; D possibly corresponds to TRBD1 (6 bases). CDR1 is LGHNA, CDR2 YSLEER, per germline. This CDR3 has 20 amino acids. With 4 bases removed from V and 1 base from J, the gap between germline ends came to 25 bases. The CDR3 reads CASSRTLPTFRGVNTGELFF. Written as DNA, the CDR3 is TGCGCCAGCAGCCGGACTCTCCCGACATTCAGGGGCGTGAACACCGGGGAGCTGTTTTTT.

The CDR3: CASSNDRVETQYF. CDR3 coding DNA: TGTGCCAGCAGCAACGACAGGGTAGAGACCCAGTACTTC. This sequence joins TRBV6-6 and TRBJ2-5, with 7 bases lining up with TRBD1. There are 13 residues in the CDR3. V was clipped by 6 bases and J by 4 bases; unmatched bases: 5. CDR1 is MNHNY, CDR2 SVGAGI, per germline (reference sequence).

This clone was observed a handful of times. The chain combines TRBV7-8 with TRBJ1-6, with 9 positions matching TRBD1. The CDR3 is 15 residues long. Trimming cost V 2 bases and J 8 bases; bases outside gene matches: 4. Per the germline V gene, CDR1 is SGHVS and CDR2 is FQNEAQ. This chain's CDR3 is CASSLRDRVYSPLHF. As DNA, the CDR3 is TGTGCCAGCAGCTTAAGGGACAGGGTCTATTCACCCCTCCACTTT. Full variable domain (rest looked up from reference TRBV7-8 and TRBJ1-6): GAGVSQSPRYKVAKRGQDVALRCDPISGHVSLFWYQQALGQGPEFLTYFQNEAQLDKSGLPSDRFFAERPEGSVSTLKIQRTQQEDSAVYLCASSLRDRVYSPLHFGNGTRLTVT.

The chain uses TRBV5-1 and TRBJ2-1; 7 nucleotides align to TRBD1. Per the germline V gene, CDR1 is SGHRS and CDR2 is YFSETQ. Trimming at V came to 3 bases and at J to 6 bases, leaving 12 bases not matched to a gene. The CDR3 runs to 16 residues. CDR3 protein: CASSYQTGTKVNEQFF. The CDR3 DNA is TGCGCCAGCAGCTACCAGACAGGGACCAAGGTCAATGAGCAGTTCTTC.

This chain connects TRBV4-1 to TRBJ1-3, with 7 bases matching TRBD1. From germline, CDR1 is MGHRA and CDR2 YSYEKL. V lost 2 bases to trimming and J lost 4 bases; unmatched junction nucleotides: 5. This CDR3 spans 15 amino acids. CDR3 sequence: CASSQSTGYGNTIYF. The CDR3 DNA follows: TGCGCCAGCAGCCAATCGACAGGGTACGGAAACACCATATATTTT.

This clone occurred a few times. The chain uses TRBV30 and TRBJ1-1; D ambiguous. The germline CDR1 and CDR2 sequences are GTSNPN and SVGIG (reference sequence). V lost 2 bases and J lost 1, with 2 bases in between. The CDR3 length is 11 residues. The CDR3, as DNA: TGTGCCTGGAGTCGGAACACTGAAGCTTTCTTT. Protein: CAWSRNTEAFF.

The V call is TRBV7-2, the J call TRBJ2-1; 7 bases are shared with TRBD2. Germline CDR1 is SGHTA and CDR2 is FQGNSA. The V and J ends lost 5 bases and 8 bases, in that order; junction bases with no gene match: 12. CDR3 length: 15 residues. This CDR3 is CASSLGLVLTDEQFF. DNA for the CDR3: TGTGCCAGCAGCCTCGGACTAGTGCTAACGGATGAGCAGTTCTTC.

CDR3 sequence: CASSQEQEKLFF. In DNA form, the CDR3 reads TGTGCCAGCAGCCAAGAACAAGAAAAACTGTTTTTT. This chain joins TRBV4-2 and TRBJ1-4; D gene ambiguous. The CDR3 totals 12 residues. V was trimmed by 0 bases and J by 8 bases, leaving 4 bases between them. The V gene's germline CDR1 is LGHNA and CDR2 YNFKEQ.

The chain is built from TRBV6-5 and TRBJ2-6; D remains ambiguous. V was cut by 6 bases and J by 1 base, with 7 bases left in between. CDR3 size: 14 residues. Per germline, CDR1 MNHEY and CDR2 SVGAGI. CDR3 loop: CASRRGSGANVLTF. CDR3 nucleotides: TGTGCCAGCAGGCGCGGATCTGGGGCCAACGTCCTGACTTTC.

The chain uses TRBV5-6 and TRBJ2-5; 7 nucleotides agree with TRBD2. Per the germline V gene, CDR1 is SGHDT and CDR2 is YYEEEE. After removal of 7 bases from V and 1 base from J, the junction contained 7 bases not matched to a gene. CDR3 size: 14 residues. As DNA, the CDR3 is TGTGCCAGCGGTCTAGCGGCGACCCAAGAGACCCAGTACTTC. As protein: CASGLAATQETQYF.

This clone was seen once. The gene calls are TRBV19 and TRBJ1-1, with D uncertain. Germline CDR1 is LNHDA and CDR2 is SQIVND (reference sequence). V dropped 5 bases and J dropped 1 base, with 5 bases sitting between them. The CDR3 is 12 amino acids. CDR3 protein: CASSWPNTEAFF. CDR3 bases: TGTGCCAGTAGTTGGCCGAACACTGAAGCTTTCTTT. Full variable domain (rest looked up from reference TRBV19 and TRBJ1-1): DGGITQSPKYLFRKEGQNVTLSCEQNLNHDAMYWYRQDPGQGLRLIYYSQIVNDFQKGDIAEGYSVSREKKESFPLTVTSAQKNPTAFYLCASSWPNTEAFFGQGTRLTVV.

The CDR3 sequence is CASSQVSAGQVHGYTF. CDR3 DNA sequence: TGTGCCAGCAGCCAAGTATCGGCCGGACAGGTGCATGGCTACACCTTC. The gene calls are TRBV4-2 and TRBJ1-2; 7 bases fit TRBD1. The trim removed 1 base at V and 6 bases at J, leaving 11 bases unmatched. The CDR3 spans 16 residues. Germline loops: CDR1 LGHNA, CDR2 YNFKEQ.

The CDR3 sequence: CASTHRGEKLFF. The CDR3 coding sequence is TGTGCCAGCACCCACAGGGGAGAAAAACTGTTTTTT. The chain carries TRBV28 and TRBJ1-4; 7 positions match TRBD1. This CDR3 contains 12 residues. Germline V gives CDR1 MDHEN, CDR2 SYDVKM. V was clipped by 7 bases and J by 8 bases; unmatched bases: 4.

This clone was detected once. The chain links TRBV19 to TRBJ1-5; 7 nucleotides agree with TRBD1. J was trimmed by 6 bases and V by 5 bases; bases with no gene match: 10. Germline values: CDR1 LNHDA, CDR2 SQIVND (reference sequence). The CDR3 sequence is 15 residues long. CDR3 loop: CASSGGGGFGQPQHF. Written as DNA, the CDR3 is TGTGCCAGTAGTGGAGGGGGCGGATTCGGTCAGCCCCAGCATTTT.

The chain carries TRBV5-6 and TRBJ2-7; the match to TRBD1 covers 7 bases. The ends lost 4 bases at V and 4 bases at J; junction bases unmatched: 5. This CDR3 is 13 amino acids long. Germline V lookup: CDR1 SGHDT, CDR2 YYEEEE. The CDR3 nucleotides are TGTGCCAGCAGCCCTGGGACAGCATACGAGCAGTACTTC. Protein sequence: CASSPGTAYEQYF.

J is TRBJ2-7 and V is TRBV24-1; the match to TRBD2 covers 10 bases. V was pared by 1 base and J by 5 bases, with 13 bases of the junction left unmatched. The V gene's germline CDR1 is KGHDR and CDR2 SFDVKD. This CDR3 has 18 residues. CDR3 protein: CATSDLVLAGPWEDEQYF. The CDR3 coding sequence is TGTGCCACCAGTGATTTAGTACTAGCGGGGCCCTGGGAGGACGAGCAGTACTTC.

The genes are TRBV4-3 and TRBJ1-6, with D perhaps matching TRBD1 (6 bases). The CDR3 is made up of 14 amino acids. CDR1 is LGHNA, CDR2 YSLEER, per germline. V lost 0 bases and J lost 9, with 9 bases in between. In DNA form, the CDR3 reads TGCGCCAGCAGCCAAGACAGGGGCTTTTCACCCCTCCACTTT. This translates into CASSQDRGFSPLHF.

The V call is TRBV24-1, the J call TRBJ2-3, with 9 bases identical to TRBD2. From germline, CDR1 is KGHDR and CDR2 SFDVKD. The CDR3 is 16 amino acids. The V gene end was trimmed by 5 bases and the J gene end by 3 bases; junction bases not matched to a gene: 8. Here the CDR3 DNA reads TGTGCCACCAGTGGTTATGCGGGAGGGCCGACAGATACGCAGTATTTT. Translated, it gives CATSGYAGGPTDTQYF.

V usage is TRBV10-3 and J usage is TRBJ1-3; 9 nucleotides match TRBD1. The germline CDR1 and CDR2 sequences are ENHRY and SYGVKD. The ends lost 6 bases at V and 2 bases at J; junction bases unmatched: 11. There are 17 residues in the CDR3. The CDR3 region has the DNA TGTGCCATCAGACCGGGACAGGGAGTGGGCACTGGAAACACCATATATTTT. Its protein is CAIRPGQGVGTGNTIYF.

The J gene is TRBJ2-5, the V gene TRBV7-9; D gene uncertain. The V gene lost 2 bases and the J gene lost 4 bases, with 5 bases spanning the gap. The CDR3 contains 12 residues. Germline V gives CDR1 SEHNR, CDR2 FQNEAQ (reference sequence). CDR3 in amino acids: CASSLNGETQYF. CDR3 bases: TGTGCCAGCAGCTTAAACGGAGAGACCCAGTACTTC.

This chain uses TRBV15 with TRBJ1-1, with D hard to call. Germline-derived CDR1 and CDR2 are LNHNV and YYDKDF (reference sequence). There are 14 residues in the CDR3. V lost 2 bases and J 0 bases, leaving 7 bases between the germline ends. The CDR3 DNA reads TGTGCCACCAGCAGACAATACATGAACACTGAAGCTTTCTTT. Translation: CATSRQYMNTEAFF.

This clone has just one count. The CDR3 DNA reads as TGTGCCAGCAAAACGGGACAGGGGAACACTGAAGCTTTCTTT. Translation gives CASKTGQGNTEAFF. The chain has TRBV27 and TRBJ1-1, with 9 bases lining up with TRBD1. V trimming: 7 bases; J trimming: 1 base; junction bases outside the gene matches: 4. The CDR3 is made up of 14 amino acids. CDR1 and CDR2 from the germline V gene are MNHEY and SMNVEV (reference sequence).

The CDR3 sequence is CASSLGPPDRGVYEQYF. The CDR3 region has the DNA TGTGCCAGCAGCTTAGGTCCCCCGGACAGGGGAGTCTACGAGCAGTACTTC. The chain couples TRBV7-8 to TRBJ2-7; TRBD1 matches at 9 bases. Germline CDR1 and CDR2: SGHVS and FQNEAQ. CDR3 length: 17 residues. Germline trimming cut 1 base from V and 3 bases from J; bases unmatched to any gene: 10.

The rearrangement joins TRBV7-9 to TRBJ1-4; TRBD1 is a possible D gene (6 bases). Trimming pared 3 bases from V and 8 bases from J, leaving 16 bases between. Germline V gene lookup returns CDR1 SEHNR and CDR2 FQNEAQ (reference sequence). There are 15 residues in the CDR3. In DNA, the CDR3 is TGTGCCAGCAGCTTCGGGGACACCCATGGGGAAAAACTGTTTTTT. Its translation: CASSFGDTHGEKLFF.